The 27 T cell receptor beta chains below all came from one sample that was sequenced in a study of PD-1 blockade in classical Hodgkin lymphoma. Each patient experienced a relapse that followed autologous stem cell transplantation, and brentuximab vedotin exposure varied. Repertoires were generated with immunoSEQ multiplex PCR, while TCRdb's copy carries only in-frame clones and drops some. The sample has approximately 99,000 clones, about nine tenths seen once. This sample comprised peripheral blood mononuclear cells (PBMCs), obtained before the second cycle of nivolumab. Receptors were obtained from a human donor with classical Hodgkin lymphoma.

This chain connects TRBV29-1 to TRBJ2-7, with D maybe TRBD1 (6 bases). The CDR3 totals 12 residues. Trimming pared 6 bases from V and 0 bases from J, leaving 9 bases between. Germline lookup yields CDR1 SQVTM and CDR2 ANQGSEA. CDR3 amino acids: CSVSGDSYEQYF. The CDR3 coding sequence is TGCAGCGTATCAGGGGACTCCTACGAGCAGTACTTC.

This chain links TRBV11-2 with TRBJ2-2; D remains unclear. The germline V and J ends were trimmed by 1 base and 8 bases, with 11 bases remaining between them. This CDR3 is built from 14 residues. Germline values: CDR1 SGHAT, CDR2 FQNNGV. The CDR3: CASSLVVVAGELFF. CDR3 coding DNA: TGTGCCAGCAGCTTAGTTGTGGTCGCGGGGGAGCTGTTTTTT.

V is TRBV7-2 and J is TRBJ2-7; 7 bases fit TRBD1. Looked up from germline, CDR1 is SGHTA and CDR2 is FQGNSA. This CDR3 is built from 16 residues. With 2 bases clipped from V and 0 bases from J, the junction kept 7 bases outside the gene matches. CDR3 bases: TGTGCCAGCAGCTTACAATCCGGACAGGCCTCCTACGAGCAGTACTTC. Translation gives CASSLQSGQASYEQYF.

The chain couples TRBV4-2 to TRBJ2-1; D may match TRBD1 or TRBD2 (5 bases each). Trimming took 0 bases from V and 4 from J, leaving 19 bases between them. The CDR3 runs 18 residues. Germline values: CDR1 LGHNA, CDR2 YNFKEQ. For the CDR3, the DNA is TGTGCCAGCAGCCAAGATGGCCCCGGGACCCCGATATACAATGAGCAGTTCTTC. This encodes CASSQDGPGTPIYNEQFF.

The rearrangement uses TRBV2 and TRBJ2-7; 8 positions agree with TRBD2. CDR1 and CDR2 from the germline V gene are SNHLY and FYNNEI. The CDR3 loop spans 14 amino acids. Trimming at V came to 2 bases and at J to 4 bases, leaving 4 bases not matched to a gene. This chain's CDR3 is CASSERGGWYEQYF. In DNA form, the CDR3 reads TGTGCCAGCAGTGAACGGGGGGGGTGGTACGAGCAGTACTTC.

The chain joins TRBV5-1 to TRBJ2-7; D gene uncertain. V shed 0 bases and J shed 7 bases, with 8 bases lying between them. This CDR3 region has 12 residues. CDR1 and CDR2 (germline): SGHRS, YFSETQ. The DNA for the CDR3 is TGCGCCAGCAGCTTGGAGTATGGGGAGCAGTACTTC. The encoded protein is CASSLEYGEQYF.

The V gene is TRBV4-1, the J gene TRBJ2-7; a possible D gene is TRBD2 (6 bases). Trimming removed 5 bases from V and 5 bases from J, with 10 bases in between. The CDR3 contains 12 residues. Germline-derived CDR1 and CDR2 are MGHRA and YSYEKL. CDR3 in amino acids: CASSAGGDEQYF. In DNA form, the CDR3 reads TGCGCCAGCAGCGCAGGAGGGGACGAGCAGTACTTC.

The chain links TRBV6-1 to TRBJ2-2; D call uncertain. Germline loops: CDR1 MNHNS, CDR2 SASEGT. This CDR3 region has 12 residues. V lost 6 bases and J 1 base, leaving 3 bases between the germline ends. In nucleotides, the CDR3 is TGTGCCAGCAGGGTGAACACCGGGGAGCTGTTTTTT. Its translation is CASRVNTGELFF.

The V and J genes are TRBV19 and TRBJ1-3, with D perhaps matching TRBD1 (6 bases). Per germline, CDR1 LNHDA and CDR2 SQIVND (reference sequence). V lost 4 bases and J 3 bases, leaving 10 bases between the germline ends. This CDR3 contains 14 residues. CDR3 DNA sequence: TGTGCCAGTAGTAGAGGGGGGAGTGGAAACACCATATATTTT. Amino acid sequence: CASSRGGSGNTIYF.

The V call is TRBV29-1, the J call TRBJ2-1, with 11 bases identical to TRBD2. CDR1 SQVTM and CDR2 ANQGSEA come from the germline V gene. The CDR3 has 19 amino acids. V was pared by 6 bases and J by 3 bases, with 19 bases of the junction left unmatched. The CDR3 bases are TGCAGCGTCCTTTCTCGGGACAGCATCCTAGCGGGAGGCTACAATGAGCAGTTCTTC. It is translated as CSVLSRDSILAGGYNEQFF.

The V and J genes are TRBV6-6 and TRBJ2-2; 13 nucleotides match TRBD2. CDR1 and CDR2 from the germline V gene are MNHNY and SVGAGI (reference sequence). The trim removed 5 bases at V and 9 bases at J, leaving 6 bases unmatched. The CDR3 sequence is 15 residues long. This CDR3 is CASSKGLAGIRELFF. The DNA of the CDR3 is TGTGCCAGCAGTAAGGGACTAGCGGGAATCAGGGAGCTGTTTTTT.

The chain recombines TRBV2 with TRBJ2-3, with 12 bases lining up with TRBD2. The CDR3 contains 15 residues. CDR1 SNHLY and CDR2 FYNNEI come from the germline V gene. V lost 4 bases and J lost 3; bases outside the gene matches: 2. The DNA of the CDR3 is TGTGCCAGCAGTGCACTAGCGGGAGGTACAGATACGCAGTATTTT. It codes for CASSALAGGTDTQYF.

The V call is TRBV29-1, the J call TRBJ2-1, with D perhaps matching TRBD2 (6 bases). The CDR3 sequence is 13 residues long. Trimming removed 7 bases at V and 7 bases at J, with 17 bases between. The germline gives CDR1 SQVTM, CDR2 ANQGSEA. Written as DNA, the CDR3 is TGCAGCGGAGGCAAAGGGAGGAGGAATGAGCAGTTCTTC. Translating gives CSGGKGRRNEQFF.

The chain joins TRBV2 to TRBJ1-2; D is possibly TRBD1 (6 bases). From germline, CDR1 is SNHLY and CDR2 FYNNEI. V was cut by 1 base and J by 0 bases, with 9 bases left in between. This CDR3 comprises 15 residues. The CDR3 region has the DNA TGTGCCAGCAGTGAAGAACAGGGCGCTAACTATGGCTACACCTTC. This gives the protein CASSEEQGANYGYTF.

The V gene is TRBV7-2, the J gene TRBJ2-7; TRBD2 matches at 12 bases. Germline trimming cut 5 bases from V and 3 bases from J; bases unmatched to any gene: 14. Germline V CDR1 and CDR2: SGHTA, FQGNSA. The CDR3 consists of 18 residues. The CDR3 nucleotides are TGTGCCAGCAGCCGGACTAGCGGGGTCCCGAGAGTTCACTACGAGCAGTACTTC. It yields the protein CASSRTSGVPRVHYEQYF.

The CDR3 nucleotides are TGTGCCAGCTCCCCGGGAGCGTCCTACGAGCAGTACTTC. Translated: CASSPGASYEQYF. The V gene is TRBV6-5, the J gene TRBJ2-7; D is perhaps TRBD2 (6 bases). Germline lookup yields CDR1 MNHEY and CDR2 SVGAGI. Trimming stripped 8 bases from V and 1 base from J, with 12 bases between. The CDR3 sequence is 13 residues long.

The gene calls are TRBV10-3 and TRBJ2-5; D is undetermined. Deletions cut 3 bases from V and 5 bases from J, with 7 bases between. Per germline, CDR1 ENHRY and CDR2 SYGVKD. The CDR3 runs 12 residues. For the CDR3, the DNA is TGTGCCATCAGTGATATGGCGGAGACCCAGTACTTC. Residues: CAISDMAETQYF.

V gene TRBV4-2 combines with J gene TRBJ2-1; D is undetermined. The CDR3 loop spans 15 amino acids. Germline assignment: CDR1 LGHNA and CDR2 YNFKEQ. Trimming removed 0 bases at V and 1 base at J, with 7 bases between. The CDR3 nucleotides read TGTGCCAGCAGCCAAGATCACCCTTCCTACAATGAGCAGTTCTTC. Translating it yields CASSQDHPSYNEQFF.

V is TRBV6-5 and J is TRBJ2-7; D gene ambiguous. Trimming shortened V by 0 bases and J by 3 bases, and 9 bases separated the two germline ends. In germline, CDR1 is MNHEY, CDR2 SVGAGI. This CDR3 is built from 14 residues. The CDR3 DNA is TGTGCCAGCAGTTACTCGGCAAACTACTACGAGCAGTACTTC. This sequence encodes CASSYSANYYEQYF.

The chain links TRBV5-6 to TRBJ1-2, with 8 nucleotides matching TRBD1. The CDR3 consists of 12 residues. The ends lost 3 bases at V and 7 bases at J; junction bases unmatched: 2. From germline, CDR1 is SGHDT and CDR2 YYEEEE. This CDR3 is CASSSTGGGYTF. The DNA of the CDR3 is TGTGCCAGCAGCTCCACAGGGGGTGGCTACACCTTC.

The chain couples TRBV7-2 to TRBJ2-7; D not resolved. Per germline, CDR1 SGHTA and CDR2 FQGNSA. The CDR3 contains 14 residues. V gave up 0 bases and J gave up 9 bases, with 15 bases separating them. CDR3 region: CASSLAPAEAGQYF. As DNA, the CDR3 is TGTGCCAGCAGCTTAGCCCCCGCAGAGGCAGGGCAGTACTTC.

This chain links TRBV6-5 with TRBJ2-5; 10 bases fit TRBD1. The J call may be mistaken, given a closer DNA end match to TRBJ2-7. The CDR3 is 16 residues long. The germline V gene has CDR1 MNHEY and CDR2 SVGAGI. CDR3 DNA: TGTGCCAGCAGTTACTCCTCCGGGACAGGGGCCTACGAGCAGTACTTC. Its translation: CASSYSSGTGAYEQYF.

The chain is built from TRBV29-1 and TRBJ1-1; D might be TRBD1 (6 bases). This CDR3 is built from 18 residues. Trimming took 4 bases from V and 0 from J, leaving 24 bases between them. Germline CDR1 reads SQVTM; CDR2 reads ANQGSEA. CDR3 in DNA: TGCAGCGTTGTGGGCGGGAGGGGGGAGACTAGGATGAACACTGAAGCTTTCTTT. Translated, it gives CSVVGGRGETRMNTEAFF.

CDR3 residues: CSVEVSGGRGLWRANVLTF. In DNA form, the CDR3 reads TGCAGCGTTGAGGTGTCGGGAGGCCGTGGTCTCTGGAGGGCCAACGTCCTGACTTTC. This chain uses TRBV29-1 with TRBJ2-6, with 7 bases aligning to TRBD2. With V trimmed by 3 bases and J by 5 bases, 19 bases remained unmatched. Per the germline V gene, CDR1 is SQVTM and CDR2 is ANQGSEA. The CDR3 has 19 amino acids. The full variable domain, in which reference TRBV29-1 and TRBJ2-6 provide the parts outside the CDR3, is SAVISQKPSRDICQRGTSLTIQCQVDSQVTMMFWYRQQPGQSLTLIATANQGSEATYESGFVIDKFPISRPNLTFSTLTVSNMSPEDSSIYLCSVEVSGGRGLWRANVLTFGAGSRLTVL.

The chain uses TRBV6-5 and TRBJ2-3; D not resolved. Germline CDR1 MNHEY, CDR2 SVGAGI. V gave up 2 bases and J gave up 4 bases, with 13 bases separating them. This CDR3 spans 15 amino acids. This CDR3 reads CASSYATLGSDTQYF. DNA for the CDR3: TGTGCCAGCAGTTACGCCACTTTGGGGTCAGATACGCAGTATTTT.

The rearrangement joins TRBV6-1 to TRBJ1-4; D unresolved. The CDR3 runs to 16 residues. Looked up from germline, CDR1 is MNHNS and CDR2 is SASEGT. Trimming cost V 3 bases and J 8 bases, with 19 bases left between them. This CDR3 is CASSEGGRPEYEKLFF. For the CDR3, the DNA is TGTGCCAGCAGTGAGGGAGGGCGCCCGGAATACGAAAAACTGTTTTTT.

The chain combines TRBV7-2 with TRBJ2-3; tentatively, D is TRBD2 (7 bases). Per the germline V gene, CDR1 is SGHTA and CDR2 is FQGNSA. The CDR3 extends over 15 amino acids. V was cut by 5 bases and J by 6 bases, with 18 bases left in between. In nucleotides, the CDR3 is TGTGCCAGCAGCCCCCTTGGGGGGGGCGGTGATACGCAGTATTTT. This encodes CASSPLGGGGDTQYF.